These 23 T cell receptor beta chains originate from one sample sequenced in a study of shared clonotypes between healthy human individuals. Generated by immunoSEQ multiplex PCR, the TCRdb table keeps only in-frame clones and is missing some. Among approximately 2,200,000 clones listed, about 93% were seen once. Naive CD8 cells lacked CD45RO, underwent positive selection for CCR7 and left out terminally differentiated effector memory CD45RA+ cells. The specimen sequenced was naive CD8+ T cells from PBMCs. These receptors were obtained from a man between 18 and 35 years old in good health. Some clones in this sample may be carry-over from other donors' samples.

The chain employs TRBV7-2 and TRBJ2-1, with 7 bases fitting TRBD2. The CDR3 sequence is 18 residues long. Trimming at V came to 2 bases and at J to 4 bases, leaving 14 bases not matched to a gene. The germline gives CDR1 SGHTA, CDR2 FQGNSA. In nucleotides, the CDR3 is TGTGCCAGCAGCTTATTTTGGCGGGAGCAAACGGCGTACAATGAGCAGTTCTTC. Its translation: CASSLFWREQTAYNEQFF.

The chain recombines TRBV29-1 with TRBJ2-7; TRBD1 agrees at 7 bases. Per germline, CDR1 SQVTM and CDR2 ANQGSEA. V lost 1 base to trimming and J lost 7 bases; unmatched junction nucleotides: 10. The CDR3 spans 14 residues. CDR3 nucleotide sequence: TGCAGCGTTGAAGTCACCTTACGCAGGGGGGAGCAGTACTTC. Translation: CSVEVTLRRGEQYF.

The chain joins TRBV9 to TRBJ2-1; the match to TRBD2 covers 13 bases. J lost 9 bases, V lost 0 bases, and 9 bases had no gene match. The CDR3 length is 17 residues. Germline V gene sequence: CDR1 SGDLS, CDR2 YYNGEE. CDR3 nucleotides: TGTGCCAGCAGCGTAGCGTTGACTAGCGGGGGGCCTGGTGAGCAGTTCTTC. Translation gives CASSVALTSGGPGEQFF.

The rearrangement joins TRBV6-6 to TRBJ1-5; TRBD1 is a possible D gene (5 bases). The V gene lost 0 bases and the J gene lost 3 bases, with 12 bases spanning the gap. Germline loops: CDR1 MNHNY, CDR2 SVGAGI (reference sequence). The CDR3 runs 16 residues. CDR3 coding DNA: TGTGCCAGCAGTTACTCTACGAGGGACGTCAATCAGCCCCAGCATTTT. It yields the protein CASSYSTRDVNQPQHF.

Written as DNA, the CDR3 is TGTGCCAGTAGTTCTCGCCGGACTAGCACAGATACGCAGTATTTT. It codes for CASSSRRTSTDTQYF. The rearrangement joins TRBV19 to TRBJ2-3, with TRBD2 as a possible D gene (5 bases). Germline CDR1 and CDR2: LNHDA and SQIVND (reference sequence). Trimming pared 5 bases from V and 0 bases from J, leaving 12 bases between. CDR3 length: 15 residues.

V is TRBV6-5 and J is TRBJ2-7, with 7 bases matching TRBD1. Germline loops: CDR1 MNHEY, CDR2 SVGAGI. With V trimmed by 4 bases and J by 0 bases, 9 bases remained unmatched. The CDR3 is 16 amino acids. This chain's CDR3 is CASSSTGTETSYEQYF. The CDR3, as DNA: TGTGCCAGCAGTTCTACCGGGACAGAGACCTCCTACGAGCAGTACTTC.

The chain uses TRBV27 and TRBJ2-7; tentative D call: TRBD2 (6 bases). The length of the CDR3 is 13 residues. Trimming took off 4 bases at V and 4 bases at J, with 11 bases between the two ends. CDR1 MNHEY and CDR2 SMNVEV come from the germline V gene (reference sequence). The CDR3 DNA sequence: TGTGCCAGCAGTTGGGGGACTCGTTACGAGCAGTACTTC. Protein product: CASSWGTRYEQYF.

The chain carries TRBV7-9 and TRBJ2-7; tentatively, D is TRBD2 (5 bases). The V end was cut by 5 bases, the J end by 0 bases, with 11 bases between. Germline CDR1 reads SEHNR; CDR2 reads FQNEAQ (reference sequence). The CDR3 sequence is 14 residues long. CDR3 bases: TGTGCCAGCAGCCCTCTAGCTAGCTCCTACGAGCAGTACTTC. Amino acid sequence: CASSPLASSYEQYF.

The chain recombines TRBV28 with TRBJ1-2, with no clear D. The CDR3 is 10 amino acids. Germline CDR1 is MDHEN and CDR2 is SYDVKM. CDR3 sequence reads: CVSGNYGYTF. The CDR3 DNA follows: TGTGTATCGGGTAACTATGGCTACACCTTC.

With regard to this clone: The sample contains more than one DNA sequence encoding this CDR3. The chain links TRBV28 to TRBJ1-2, with D possibly being TRBD1 (5 bases). The V end was cut by 3 bases, the J end by 8 bases, with 7 bases between. Germline values: CDR1 MDHEN, CDR2 SYDVKM. The CDR3 contains 11 residues. CDR3 in amino acids: CASSLGDGYTF. The CDR3, as DNA: TGTGCCAGCAGTTTGGGGGACGGCTACACCTTC.

This clone was found a few times. This sequence joins TRBV7-8 and TRBJ1-2, with a tentative D call TRBD1 (5 bases). This CDR3 has 15 amino acids. Germline V gives CDR1 SGHVS, CDR2 FQNEAQ. Trimming shortened V by 2 bases and J by 8 bases, and 18 bases separated the two germline ends. The CDR3 is CASSLWGPQKGGYTF. CDR3 nucleotides: TGTGCCAGCAGCTTATGGGGACCCCAAAAGGGGGGCTACACCTTC.

The rearrangement uses TRBV2 and TRBJ2-7; D remains ambiguous. The CDR3 runs 14 residues. Germline CDR1 reads SNHLY; CDR2 reads FYNNEI. Trimming removed 3 bases from V and 4 bases from J, with 13 bases in between. The CDR3 here is CASSDPSSRYEQYF. The CDR3 nucleotides are TGTGCCAGCAGTGACCCCAGTTCGAGATACGAGCAGTACTTC.

V is TRBV27 and J is TRBJ1-2; TRBD1 agrees at 8 bases. Germline V gene sequence: CDR1 MNHEY, CDR2 SMNVEV (reference sequence). Trimming at V came to 6 bases and at J to 2 bases, leaving 14 bases not matched to a gene. The CDR3 spans 17 residues. In nucleotides, the CDR3 is TGTGCCAGCAGGCAGGGGGCGCGGTATGAGGACAACTATGGCTACACCTTC. This codes for CASRQGARYEDNYGYTF.

The genes are TRBV7-9 and TRBJ2-3, with 9 bases fitting TRBD1. The V and J ends lost 5 bases and 3 bases, in that order; junction bases with no gene match: 9. This CDR3 spans 16 amino acids. Germline V gene sequence: CDR1 SEHNR, CDR2 FQNEAQ (reference sequence). DNA of the CDR3: TGTGCCAGCAGCCCCACAGGGGGCGTAGTAACAGATACGCAGTATTTT. Its translation is CASSPTGGVVTDTQYF.

The genes are TRBV11-2 and TRBJ2-3; D call uncertain. The V end lost 1 base, the J end lost 2 bases, and 13 bases lay between the germline ends. The CDR3 extends over 16 amino acids. CDR1 and CDR2 (germline): SGHAT, FQNNGV. CDR3 coding DNA: TGTGCCAGCAGCTTAGGGTTTCGAGATCACACAGATACGCAGTATTTT. This codes for CASSLGFRDHTDTQYF.

Turning to this clone: Other DNA sequences in the sample encode the same CDR3. This chain uses TRBV7-9 with TRBJ2-7, with D uncertain. V was pared by 1 base and J by 2 bases, with 6 bases between. Looked up from germline, CDR1 is SEHNR and CDR2 is FQNEAQ (reference sequence). The CDR3 contains 13 residues. The CDR3 protein is CASSLGATYEQYF. For the CDR3, the DNA is TGTGCCAGCAGCTTAGGGGCAACCTACGAGCAGTACTTC.

Details on this clone: Different DNA sequences within this sample yield the same CDR3. This sequence joins TRBV7-9 and TRBJ2-7; no clear D gene. Germline V gene sequence: CDR1 SEHNR, CDR2 FQNEAQ (reference sequence). The CDR3 has 12 amino acids. V lost 1 base, J lost 3 bases, and 4 bases lay in between. Written as DNA, the CDR3 is TGTGCCAGCAGCTTAGGAGACTACGAGCAGTACTTC. This translates into CASSLGDYEQYF.

This chain links TRBV7-9 with TRBJ2-1; TRBD2 agrees at 9 bases. CDR1 and CDR2 from the germline V gene are SEHNR and FQNEAQ (reference sequence). The CDR3 is made up of 15 amino acids. After removal of 4 bases from V and 9 bases from J, the junction contained 10 bases not matched to a gene. The CDR3 loop reads CASSSKQREAVEQFF. As DNA, the CDR3 is TGTGCCAGCAGCTCCAAGCAGCGGGAGGCGGTTGAGCAGTTCTTC.

The chain has TRBV11-2 and TRBJ2-7, with 9 bases lining up with TRBD2. Per the germline V gene, CDR1 is SGHAT and CDR2 is FQNNGV. V was pared by 5 bases and J by 3 bases, with 14 bases of the junction left unmatched. The CDR3 length is 17 residues. The CDR3 reads CASSPRGPSGIGYEQYF. The DNA for the CDR3 is TGTGCCAGCAGCCCGCGGGGGCCTAGCGGGATTGGCTACGAGCAGTACTTC.

The chain employs TRBV9 and TRBJ2-1, with D unresolved. This CDR3 comprises 15 residues. The V gene's germline CDR1 is SGDLS and CDR2 YYNGEE. Trimming took 4 bases from V and 1 from J, leaving 12 bases between them. CDR3: CASSPIARSYNEQFF. In DNA form, the CDR3 reads TGTGCCAGCAGCCCCATTGCGCGGTCCTACAATGAGCAGTTCTTC.

The rearrangement joins TRBV6-6 to TRBJ2-7; D gene ambiguous. In germline, CDR1 is MNHNY, CDR2 SVGAGI (reference sequence). With 4 bases removed from V and 2 bases from J, the gap between germline ends came to 9 bases. The CDR3 has 13 amino acids. The CDR3 here is CASSSDIAYEQYF. The CDR3 DNA sequence: TGTGCCAGCAGTTCCGACATAGCCTACGAGCAGTACTTC.

The chain has TRBV10-3 and TRBJ2-6; TRBD1 is a possible D gene (5 bases). This CDR3 spans 15 amino acids. Germline loops: CDR1 ENHRY, CDR2 SYGVKD. Trimming took off 6 bases at V and 2 bases at J, with 11 bases between the two ends. The CDR3 region has the DNA TGTGCCATCAGCTCAACAGGAGCTGGGGCCAACGTCCTGACTTTC. Its protein product is CAISSTGAGANVLTF.

This clone appeared a single time. This sequence joins TRBV27 and TRBJ2-7; 12 nucleotides line up with TRBD2. The V gene's germline CDR1 is MNHEY and CDR2 SMNVEV (reference sequence). CDR3 length equals 15 residues. With 5 bases clipped from V and 7 bases from J, the junction kept 9 bases outside the gene matches. CDR3 DNA: TGTGCCAGCAGTCCCCGACTAGCGGGAGCAGAGGAGCAGTACTTC. Encoded protein: CASSPRLAGAEEQYF.